One sample yielded the 21 T cell receptor beta chains listed below, sequenced in a study of blood T cell repertoires in COVID-19. Clones were read by immunoSEQ multiplex PCR, and TCRdb kept only the in-frame ones, dropping some. The sample lists 110,000 or so clones; approximately 91% were seen once. Sample: peripheral blood. These receptors were obtained from a woman aged 70 to 79 who had recovered from COVID-19.

This chain uses TRBV6-2 or TRBV6-3 with TRBJ1-1, with 7 positions matching TRBD1. The CDR3 runs 16 residues. CDR1 and CDR2 from the germline V gene are MNHEY and SVGEGT. Trimming cost V 6 bases and J 0 bases; bases outside gene matches: 10. This CDR3 is CASSLPTGTVNTEAFF. The CDR3, as DNA: TGTGCCAGCAGCCTTCCGACAGGGACGGTGAACACTGAAGCTTTCTTT.

The genes are TRBV19 and TRBJ2-7, with 10 bases identical to TRBD2. V trimming: 5 bases; J trimming: 5 bases; junction bases outside the gene matches: 6. The CDR3 runs 14 residues. Per germline, CDR1 LNHDA and CDR2 SQIVND (reference sequence). The CDR3 spells CASSYLAGADEQYF. In nucleotides, the CDR3 is TGTGCCAGTAGTTATCTAGCGGGAGCAGACGAGCAGTACTTC.

This clone was seen ten or more times. The rearrangement joins TRBV18 to TRBJ1-1, with D perhaps matching TRBD1 (5 bases). V shed 6 bases and J shed 1 base, with 12 bases lying between them. Looked up from germline, CDR1 is KGHSH and CDR2 is LQKENI. The CDR3 is 14 residues long. As DNA, the CDR3 is TGTGCCAGCTCCCCGACAGCTGGGAACACTGAAGCTTTCTTT. Encoded protein: CASSPTAGNTEAFF.

This clone has only a few counts. The chain links TRBV5-4 to TRBJ2-1; D not certain. Germline CDR1 is SGHNT and CDR2 is YYREEE (reference sequence). Trimming cost V 4 bases and J 4 bases, with 12 bases left between them. The CDR3 contains 14 residues. The CDR3 reads CASSPVGAYNEQFF. CDR3 DNA: TGTGCCAGCAGCCCCGTCGGAGCTTACAATGAGCAGTTCTTC.

The chain combines TRBV28 with TRBJ2-3, with D possibly matching TRBD2 (6 bases). Trimming stripped 5 bases from V and 3 bases from J, with 15 bases between. Germline CDR1 is MDHEN and CDR2 is SYDVKM. The CDR3 consists of 15 residues. CDR3 loop: CASSRRLERTDTQYF. Written as DNA, the CDR3 is TGTGCCAGCAGTCGTCGACTAGAGCGGACAGATACGCAGTATTTT.

The chain combines TRBV7-2 with TRBJ2-7; possible D gene TRBD1, 6 bases. Trimming pared 3 bases from V and 1 base from J, leaving 13 bases between. Germline loops: CDR1 SGHTA, CDR2 FQGNSA. This CDR3 has 15 residues. Written as DNA, the CDR3 is TGTGCCAGCAGCTTTGGGGGCACCAGTTCCTACGAGCAGTACTTC. This codes for CASSFGGTSSYEQYF.

J is TRBJ2-7 and V is TRBV11-2; D is unclear. CDR3 length: 12 residues. Trimming removed 5 bases from V and 3 bases from J, with 8 bases in between. The V gene's germline CDR1 is SGHAT and CDR2 FQNNGV. The CDR3 bases are TGTGCCAGCAGCCCCCCAAACTACGAGCAGTACTTC. Translating gives CASSPPNYEQYF.

This clone was counted only a few times. This chain connects TRBV11-2 to TRBJ1-5, with TRBD1 matching over 7 bases. Looked up from germline, CDR1 is SGHAT and CDR2 is FQNNGV. The CDR3 has 14 amino acids. The ends lost 5 bases at V and 6 bases at J; junction bases unmatched: 7. CDR3 region: CASSPGQSRQPQHF. CDR3 DNA: TGTGCCAGCAGCCCGGGACAGTCCCGTCAGCCCCAGCATTTT.

The chain couples TRBV4-2 to TRBJ2-3; 15 nucleotides agree with TRBD2. Germline-derived CDR1 and CDR2 are LGHNA and YNFKEQ. The CDR3 runs to 18 residues. The trim removed 4 bases at V and 6 bases at J, leaving 11 bases unmatched. In DNA form, the CDR3 reads TGTGCCAGCAGCCCCGGGGGTCGGACTAGCGGGGGGGCCGATACGCAGTATTTT. Its translation is CASSPGGRTSGGADTQYF.

J is TRBJ1-4 and V is TRBV7-8; D gene unclear. The CDR3 is 13 residues long. The V gene lost 4 bases and the J gene lost 8 bases, with 11 bases spanning the gap. Germline CDR1 reads SGHVS; CDR2 reads FQNEAQ. CDR3 bases: TGTGCCAGCAGCTCGCAACACCGCGAAAAACTGTTTTTT. Translating it yields CASSSQHREKLFF.

This clone came up once. The genes are TRBV9 and TRBJ2-1; possible D gene TRBD1, 6 bases. V lost 2 bases to trimming and J lost 2 bases, with 11 bases between them. This CDR3 has 15 amino acids. CDR1 and CDR2 (germline): SGDLS, YYNGEE. In DNA, the CDR3 is TGTGCCAGCAGCGTCAGGGGTGGAACCTACAATGAGCAGTTCTTC. It yields the protein CASSVRGGTYNEQFF.

A few counts support this clone. V gene TRBV19 combines with J gene TRBJ1-1; possibly TRBD1 for D (6 bases). Between the trimmed V and J ends, which lost 2 bases and 1 base, there was a span of 8 bases. Germline values: CDR1 LNHDA, CDR2 SQIVND (reference sequence). This CDR3 comprises 14 residues. The DNA for the CDR3 is TGTGCCAGTAGTATACGCAGGGGGAACACTGAAGCTTTCTTT. This codes for CASSIRRGNTEAFF.

The V and J genes are TRBV5-8 and TRBJ1-6, with TRBD1 as a possible D gene (6 bases). V was shortened by 3 bases and J by 6 bases, with 10 bases between the two germline ends. Per germline, CDR1 SGHTS and CDR2 YDEGEE. The CDR3 is 14 amino acids. The CDR3: CASSSGQTNSPLHF. CDR3 in DNA: TGTGCCAGCAGCTCTGGACAGACTAATTCACCCCTCCACTTT. The full variable domain, rest sourced from reference TRBV5-8 and TRBJ1-6, is EAGVTQSPTHLIKTRGQQATLRCSPISGHTSVYWYQQALGLGLQFLLWYDEGEERNRGNFPPRFSGRQFPNYSSELNVNALELEDSALYLCASSSGQTNSPLHFGNGTRLTVT.

The chain is built from TRBV29-1 and TRBJ2-7; 8 nucleotides agree with TRBD2. Looked up from germline, CDR1 is SQVTM and CDR2 is ANQGSEA. The CDR3 spans 13 residues. After removal of 6 bases from V and 2 bases from J, the junction contained 6 bases not matched to a gene. The CDR3 bases are TGCAGCGTCATTAGCGGGGAAACCTACGAGCAGTACTTC. This encodes CSVISGETYEQYF.

This chain uses TRBV11-1 with TRBJ2-1; possibly TRBD2 for D (6 bases). Germline CDR1 and CDR2: SGHAT and FQDESV (reference sequence). Trimming removed 8 bases at V and 1 base at J, with 15 bases between. The CDR3 sequence is 15 residues long. CDR3 region: CASRGGIRSYNEQFF. In nucleotides, the CDR3 is TGTGCCAGCCGTGGGGGGATTCGGTCCTACAATGAGCAGTTCTTC.

J is TRBJ1-1 and V is TRBV7-8; D may be TRBD1 (6 bases). The CDR3 spans 13 residues. Germline CDR1 and CDR2: SGHVS and FQNEAQ. V was cut by 3 bases and J by 1 base, with 6 bases left in between. The DNA for the CDR3 is TGTGCCAGCAGCTTGACAGGGAACACTGAAGCTTTCTTT. Translation gives CASSLTGNTEAFF. Complete variable domain (other parts from reference TRBV7-8 and TRBJ1-1): GAGVSQSPRYKVAKRGQDVALRCDPISGHVSLFWYQQALGQGPEFLTYFQNEAQLDKSGLPSDRFFAERPEGSVSTLKIQRTQQEDSAVYLCASSLTGNTEAFFGQGTRLTVV.

This rearrangement joins TRBV2 to TRBJ1-3; D may be TRBD1 (6 bases). The germline V gene encodes CDR1 SNHLY and CDR2 FYNNEI. The CDR3 extends over 13 amino acids. V lost 6 bases and J 7 bases, leaving 13 bases between the germline ends. The CDR3 DNA sequence: TGTGCCAGCAGCCTGCTGCAGGGGAACACCATATATTTT. Its translation is CASSLLQGNTIYF.

This clone was found a few times. The chain employs TRBV7-9 and TRBJ1-6; 7 bases agree with TRBD1. This CDR3 is built from 15 residues. V trimming: 4 bases; J trimming: 6 bases; junction bases outside the gene matches: 6. Germline values: CDR1 SEHNR, CDR2 FQNEAQ (reference sequence). CDR3 sequence (DNA): TGTGCCAGCAGCTCAAGGGGACAGTTTAATTCACCCCTCCACTTT. Translating gives CASSSRGQFNSPLHF.

This clone has just one count. The J gene is TRBJ2-7, the V gene TRBV28, with a tentative D call TRBD1 (6 bases). CDR1 is MDHEN, CDR2 SYDVKM, per germline. V was trimmed by 6 bases and J by 2 bases, leaving 17 bases between them. CDR3 size: 15 residues. The CDR3 sequence is CASSRVQGLAYEQYF. The CDR3 bases are TGTGCCAGCAGCCGCGTACAGGGTCTTGCCTACGAGCAGTACTTC.

The gene calls are TRBV6-6 and TRBJ2-7; D gene ambiguous. Germline V gives CDR1 MNHNY, CDR2 SVGAGI (reference sequence). The length of the CDR3 is 14 residues. Trimming stripped 0 bases from V and 0 bases from J, with 6 bases between. The CDR3 region is CASSYSADSYEQYF. Here the CDR3 DNA reads TGTGCCAGCAGTTACTCGGCAGACTCCTACGAGCAGTACTTC.

This rearrangement joins TRBV27 to TRBJ1-6; TRBD1 matches at 7 bases. The germline V gene has CDR1 MNHEY and CDR2 SMNVEV (reference sequence). After removal of 6 bases from V and 12 bases from J, the junction contained 11 bases not matched to a gene. This CDR3 has 14 residues. The CDR3 bases are TGTGCCAGCAGCGGGACAGAGAATCGGTTACCCCTCCACTTT. This gives the protein CASSGTENRLPLHF.